This record covers a single T cell receptor (beta chain). This clonotype has only one observation. Its target antigen remains unknown. Base quality data are lacking; no much larger clone is found one base away. The source of the sample is a study of post-analysis software for immune sequencing data (dated by TCRdb to between 2014 and 2016). Regarding the complete study: Relapsing-remitting, secondary progressive and progressive-relapsing multiple sclerosis were recorded as disease courses, and subtype annotation was lacking for some patients. A subset of samples was prepared in parallel using single-end sample barcoding, then pooled and co-amplified after Illumina adapter ligation. The patient repertoires were compared against 10 to 12 previously published healthy control repertoires obtained from donors aged about 6 to 27 years. Overall results and qualifications from the work: The multiple sclerosis patient group was slightly younger than the control group. Strong co-clustering of samples prepared in the same batch was shown by direct clustering with F measure, prompting a batch-effect correction. Normalized Chao1 diversity was significantly lower in multiple sclerosis patients than controls, suggesting substantial peripheral T-cell clonal expansion. Patients showed significantly higher frequencies than controls for 4 or 5 TRBV segments, among them TRBV5-6, TRBV5-1 and TRBV20-1.

Library generation was performed with PCR. Sequencing was carried out with an Illumina HiSeq 2500. To reduce PCR and sequencing biases, unique molecular identifiers were built into the TCR beta cDNA libraries. About 0.5 million cDNA molecules were obtained for every 1 to 10 million input T cells, so each molecule roughly corresponded to one T cell. The same protocol used for the earlier healthy control dataset was applied to prepare and sequence the patient libraries. Samples belonging to the same batch were prepared together, multiplexed and sequenced on a shared HiSeq lane. In the authors' own workflow: Raw barcoded reads were processed with MIGEC, and single-read molecular identifier groups were discarded before consensus assembly and CDR3 extraction. VDJtools was used for post-analysis of the clonotype tables, with diversity normalized by down-sampling every dataset to the smallest sample size. In repertoire overlap clustering, CDR3 amino acid sequences, but not nucleotide sequences, were matched to correct batch-related cross-sample contamination. TCRdb reanalyzed the raw reads on its own, using fastp at Q25 for trimming and MiXCR for clone calling, and kept in-frame beta chains. Each entry merges the rows of one CDR3 protein and shows their most common DNA and genes. TCRdb's processing, not the authors', yielded these V and J calls. The sample has hundreds of thousands of distinct CDR3 sequences on record, around 53% of them singletons. Of the sample, approximately 4.4% is held by the ten largest clones.

To demonstrate the VDJtools post-analysis software, TCR beta repertoires were profiled from the peripheral blood of 10 to 15 young patients with multiple sclerosis. The patients with multiple sclerosis were children and adolescents between roughly 6 and 16 years of age. Trimming accounts for 4 bases at V and 7 bases at J, while the number of junction bases matched to no gene is 6. The germline V gene supplies CDR1 SGDLS and CDR2 YYNGEE. The CDR3 spans 14 residues, from the cysteine through the phenylalanine. The retained sequence is limited to the CDR3, 42 bases, with the frame set at the first base.

The specimen sequenced was blood. The source of this sequence is a girl under 18 with multiple sclerosis. The rearrangement joined TRBV9 to TRBJ2-1, with 9 bases matching TRBD1. CDR3 protein: CASSPRQGVNEQFF. The sequenced DNA: TGTGCCAGCAGCCCACGACAGGGGGTAAATGAGCAGTTCTTC.